This TCR beta chain originates from a study of vaccination and CD4 T cells after COVID-19. Turning to the study itself: Each participant was administered two doses of a vaccine, which was either BNT162b2 or mRNA-1273. At a median approximately 99 days (range 35 to 161) after diagnosis, post-COVID samples were drawn.

Sequencing of DNA taken from cultured CD4+ T cells relied on the Oncomine TCR Beta short-read assay. TCRdb recomputed calls from the PCR reads with MiXCR, one row per CDR3 protein. The sample lists more than 10,000 distinct CDR3 sequences; about 40% were seen once. There are 13 residues in the CDR3. The V gene's germline CDR1 is MGHRA and CDR2 YSYEKL. Trimming cost V 4 bases and J 7 bases; bases outside gene matches: 5. This clonotype has a handful of counts. Its target is unknown. Treatment here: approximately nine-day PBMC culture with coronavirus spike peptide pools or control peptides (ViraFEST assay).

Specimen: CD4+ T cells from blood, cultured in vitro, collected before SARS-CoV-2 vaccination. The clonotype originates from a human donor who had recovered from COVID-19. J is TRBJ1-2 and V is TRBV4-1; TRBD1 agrees at 8 bases. This CDR3 is CASSLSTGAGYTF. In DNA, the CDR3 is TGCGCCAGCAGCCTATCGACAGGGGCTGGCTACACCTTC.